This entry concerns a single T cell receptor (beta chain). Its cognate antigen is unknown. This sample stems from a study of T cells after yellow fever vaccination. General study findings and limits: By day 5 rather than day 15, the secondary response had peaked, though it was weaker. Reappearing after the booster were most of the clones from primary vaccination (around 95% CD4, approximately 85% CD8).

CDR1 and CDR2 from the germline V gene are SGHRS and YFSETQ. The V end lost 2 bases, the J end lost 6 bases, and 16 bases lay between the germline ends. The CDR3 runs 15 residues. Synthesis of TCR cDNA relied on 5'RACE template switching, which attached a universal primer site and UMIs. TCRdb used MiXCR to reprocess the 5' RACE reads, holding one entry per CDR3 protein. The sample lists more than 65,000 distinct CDR3 sequences; more than 5.5% were seen once. The chain links TRBV5-1 to TRBJ2-3; maybe TRBD2 (6 bases). The sample in question was CD8+ T cells sorted from PBMCs, obtained around 10 days after the first yellow fever vaccination. The TCR originated in a man younger than 35 who received the YFV17D yellow fever vaccine. CDR3 amino acids: CASSLRGAGRDTQYF. The CDR3 nucleotides read TGCGCCAGCAGCTTAAGGGGCGCGGGGCGGGATACGCAGTATTTT.